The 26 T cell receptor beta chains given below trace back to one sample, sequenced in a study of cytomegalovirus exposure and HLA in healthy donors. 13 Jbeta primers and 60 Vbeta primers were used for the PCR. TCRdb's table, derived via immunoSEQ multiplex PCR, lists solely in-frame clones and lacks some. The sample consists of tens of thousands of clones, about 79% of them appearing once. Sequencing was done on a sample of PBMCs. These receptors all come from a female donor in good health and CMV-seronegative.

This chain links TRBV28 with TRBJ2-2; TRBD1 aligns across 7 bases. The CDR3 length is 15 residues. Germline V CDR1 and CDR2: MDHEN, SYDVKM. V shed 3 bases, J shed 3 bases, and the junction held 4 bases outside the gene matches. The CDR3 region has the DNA TGTGCCAGCAGTTTCCACAGGGGCTACACCGGGGAGCTGTTTTTT. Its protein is CASSFHRGYTGELFF. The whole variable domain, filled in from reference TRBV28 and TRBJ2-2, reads DVKVTQSSRYLVKRTGEKVFLECVQDMDHENMFWYRQDPGLGLRLIYFSYDVKMKEKGDIPEGYSVSREKKERFSLILESASTNQTSMYLCASSFHRGYTGELFFGEGSRLTVL.

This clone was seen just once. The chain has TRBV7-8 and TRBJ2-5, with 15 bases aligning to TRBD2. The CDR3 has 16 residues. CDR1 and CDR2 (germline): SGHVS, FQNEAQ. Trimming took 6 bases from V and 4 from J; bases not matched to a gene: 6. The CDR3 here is CASRGTSGGPAETQYF. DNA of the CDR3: TGTGCCAGCAGGGGGACTAGCGGGGGGCCCGCAGAGACCCAGTACTTC.

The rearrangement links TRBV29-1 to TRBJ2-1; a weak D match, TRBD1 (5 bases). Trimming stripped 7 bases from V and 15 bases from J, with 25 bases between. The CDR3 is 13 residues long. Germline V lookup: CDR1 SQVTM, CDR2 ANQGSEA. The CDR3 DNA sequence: TGCAGCGCACAGGACGTAGAAGGACGGCCCCGGTTCTTC. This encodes CSAQDVEGRPRFF.

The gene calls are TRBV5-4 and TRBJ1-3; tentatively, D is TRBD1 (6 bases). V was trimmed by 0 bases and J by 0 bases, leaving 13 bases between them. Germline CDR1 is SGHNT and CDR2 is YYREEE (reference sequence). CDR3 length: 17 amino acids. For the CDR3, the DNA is TGTGCCAGCAGCTTGGAGGTGGGGGCCTACTCTGGAAACACCATATATTTT. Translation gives CASSLEVGAYSGNTIYF.

For the CDR3, the DNA is TGTGCCAGCCAGGGGGGAATGGCTAATGAAAAACTGTTTTTT. It translates to CASQGGMANEKLFF. The rearrangement uses TRBV18 and TRBJ1-4; TRBD1 agrees at 7 bases. This CDR3 is built from 14 residues. CDR1 is KGHSH and CDR2 is LQKENI in the germline V gene. Losses at the gene ends were 8 bases for V and 3 bases for J; bases not matched to a gene: 6.

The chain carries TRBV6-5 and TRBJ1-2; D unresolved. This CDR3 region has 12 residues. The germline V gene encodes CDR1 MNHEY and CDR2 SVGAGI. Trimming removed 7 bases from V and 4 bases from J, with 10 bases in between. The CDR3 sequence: CASMSPSYGYTF. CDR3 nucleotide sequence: TGTGCCAGCATGAGCCCGTCCTATGGCTACACCTTC.

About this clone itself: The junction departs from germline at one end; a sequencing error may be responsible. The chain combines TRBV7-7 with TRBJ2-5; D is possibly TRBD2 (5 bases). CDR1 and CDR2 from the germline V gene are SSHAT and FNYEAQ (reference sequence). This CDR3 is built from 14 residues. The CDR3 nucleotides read TGTGCTAGCAGCTTAGAGGGCCCCGAGGGGACCCAGTACTTC. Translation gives CASSLEGPEGTQYF.

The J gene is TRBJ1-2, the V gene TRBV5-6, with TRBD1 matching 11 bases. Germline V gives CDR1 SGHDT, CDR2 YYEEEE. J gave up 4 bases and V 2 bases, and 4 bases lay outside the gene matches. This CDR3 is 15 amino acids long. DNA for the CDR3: TGTGCCAGCAGCTTAGGGACAGGGGGATTCTATGGCTACACCTTC. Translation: CASSLGTGGFYGYTF.

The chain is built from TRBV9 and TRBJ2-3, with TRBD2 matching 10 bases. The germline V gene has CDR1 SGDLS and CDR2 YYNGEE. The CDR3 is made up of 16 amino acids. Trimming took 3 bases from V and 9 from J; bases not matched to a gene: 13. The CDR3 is CASSANSGGRRGTQYF. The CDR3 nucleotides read TGTGCCAGCAGCGCCAATAGCGGGGGGCGGCGAGGGACGCAGTATTTT.

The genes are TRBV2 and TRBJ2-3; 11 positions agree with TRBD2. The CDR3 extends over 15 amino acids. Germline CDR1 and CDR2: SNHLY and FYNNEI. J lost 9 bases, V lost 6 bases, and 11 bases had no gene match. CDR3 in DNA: TGTGCCAGCAGCGCCACTAGCGGGGGCCGGAGAACGCAGTATTTT. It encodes CASSATSGGRRTQYF. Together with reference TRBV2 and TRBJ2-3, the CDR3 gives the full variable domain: EPEVTQTPSHQVTQMGQEVILRCVPISNHLYFYWYRQILGQKVEFLVSFYNNEISEKSEIFDDQFSVERPDGSNFTLKIRSTKLEDSAMYFCASSATSGGRRTQYFGPGTRLTVL.

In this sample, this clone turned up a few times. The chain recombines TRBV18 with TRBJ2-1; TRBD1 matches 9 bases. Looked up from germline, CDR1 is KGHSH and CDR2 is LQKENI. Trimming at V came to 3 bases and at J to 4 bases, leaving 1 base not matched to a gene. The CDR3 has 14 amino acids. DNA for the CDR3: TGTGCCAGCTCACCCGGGACAGGGTACAATGAGCAGTTCTTC. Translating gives CASSPGTGYNEQFF.

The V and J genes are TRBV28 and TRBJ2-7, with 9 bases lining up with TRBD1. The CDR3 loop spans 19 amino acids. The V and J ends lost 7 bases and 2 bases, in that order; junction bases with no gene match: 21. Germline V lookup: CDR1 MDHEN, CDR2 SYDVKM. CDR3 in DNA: TGTGCCAGCACTCCTTTGAGGGGGAGCCGGACAGGGGTCCCCTACGAGCAGTACTTC. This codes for CASTPLRGSRTGVPYEQYF.

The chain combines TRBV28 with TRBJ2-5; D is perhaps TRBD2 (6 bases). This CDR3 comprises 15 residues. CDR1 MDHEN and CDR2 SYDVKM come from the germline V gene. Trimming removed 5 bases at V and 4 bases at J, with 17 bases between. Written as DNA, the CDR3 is TGTGCCAGCAGTCCCGGGAGCCCGTCGGGAGAGACCCAGTACTTC. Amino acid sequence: CASSPGSPSGETQYF.

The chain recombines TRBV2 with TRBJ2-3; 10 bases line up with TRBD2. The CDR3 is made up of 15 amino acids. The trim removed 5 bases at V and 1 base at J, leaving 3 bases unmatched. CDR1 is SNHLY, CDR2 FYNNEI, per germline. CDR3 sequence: CASSTGLAGTDTQYF. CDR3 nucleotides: TGTGCCAGCAGTACAGGACTAGCGGGCACAGATACGCAGTATTTT.

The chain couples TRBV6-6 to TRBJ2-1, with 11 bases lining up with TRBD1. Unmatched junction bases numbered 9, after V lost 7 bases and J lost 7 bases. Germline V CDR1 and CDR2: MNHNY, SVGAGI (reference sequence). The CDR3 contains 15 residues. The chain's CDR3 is CASTPGQGGWNEQFF. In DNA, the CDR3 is TGTGCCAGCACCCCGGGACAGGGGGGCTGGAATGAGCAGTTCTTC.

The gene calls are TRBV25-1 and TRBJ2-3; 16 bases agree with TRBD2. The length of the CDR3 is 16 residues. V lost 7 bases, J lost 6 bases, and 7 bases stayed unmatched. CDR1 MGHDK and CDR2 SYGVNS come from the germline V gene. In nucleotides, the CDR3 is TGTGCCAGCACGGGACTAGCGGGGGGGTATTTCGATACGCAGTATTTT. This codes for CASTGLAGGYFDTQYF.

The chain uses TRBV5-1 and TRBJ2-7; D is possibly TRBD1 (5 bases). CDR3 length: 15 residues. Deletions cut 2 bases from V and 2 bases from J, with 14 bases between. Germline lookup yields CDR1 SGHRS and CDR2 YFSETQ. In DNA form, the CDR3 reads TGCGCCAGCAGCTTCGGGCAGGACATGCCCTACGAGCAGTACTTC. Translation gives CASSFGQDMPYEQYF.

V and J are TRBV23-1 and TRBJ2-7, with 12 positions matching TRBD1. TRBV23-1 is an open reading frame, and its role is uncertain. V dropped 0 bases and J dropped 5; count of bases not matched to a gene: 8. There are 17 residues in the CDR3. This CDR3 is CASSQSAGQGAVDEQYF. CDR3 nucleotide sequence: TGCGCCAGCAGTCAATCTGCGGGACAGGGGGCGGTCGACGAGCAGTACTTC.

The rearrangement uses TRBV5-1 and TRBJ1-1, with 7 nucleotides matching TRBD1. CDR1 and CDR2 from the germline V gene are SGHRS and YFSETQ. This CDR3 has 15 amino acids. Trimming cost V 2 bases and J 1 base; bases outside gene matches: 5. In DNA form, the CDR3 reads TGCGCCAGCAGCTTCCGGGACAGTCCGAACACTGAAGCTTTCTTT. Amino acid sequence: CASSFRDSPNTEAFF. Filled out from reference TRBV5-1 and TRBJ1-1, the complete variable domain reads KAGVTQTPRYLIKTRGQQVTLSCSPISGHRSVSWYQQTPGQGLQFLFEYFSETQRNKGNFPGRFSGRQFSNSRSEMNVSTLELGDSALYLCASSFRDSPNTEAFFGQGTRLTVV.

CDR3: CASSHSPGTVTMNTEAFF. The CDR3 DNA reads TGTGCCAGCAGCCATTCCCCCGGGACAGTAACCATGAACACTGAAGCTTTCTTT. V and J are TRBV13 and TRBJ1-1; 7 bases agree with TRBD1. Germline-derived CDR1 and CDR2 are PRHDT and FYEKMQ (reference sequence). CDR3 length: 18 amino acids. Trimming removed 5 bases from V and 0 bases from J; junction bases left unmatched: 15.

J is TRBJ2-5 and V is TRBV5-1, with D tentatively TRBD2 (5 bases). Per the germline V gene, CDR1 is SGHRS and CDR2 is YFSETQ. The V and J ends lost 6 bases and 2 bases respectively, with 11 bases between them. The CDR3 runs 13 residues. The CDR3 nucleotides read TGCGCCAGCAATCCCGGGGATCAAGAGACCCAGTACTTC. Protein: CASNPGDQETQYF.

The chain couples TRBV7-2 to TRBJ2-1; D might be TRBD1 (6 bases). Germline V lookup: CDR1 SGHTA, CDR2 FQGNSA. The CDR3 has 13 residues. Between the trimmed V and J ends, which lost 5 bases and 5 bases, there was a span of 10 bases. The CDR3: CASSDRTDNEQFF. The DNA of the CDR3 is TGTGCCAGCAGCGACAGGACGGACAATGAGCAGTTCTTC. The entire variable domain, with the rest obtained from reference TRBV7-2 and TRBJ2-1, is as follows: GAGVSQSPSNKVTEKGKDVELRCDPISGHTALYWYRQSLGQGLEFLIYFQGNSAPDKSGLPSDRFSAERTGGSVSTLTIQRTQQEDSAVYLCASSDRTDNEQFFGPGTRLTVL.

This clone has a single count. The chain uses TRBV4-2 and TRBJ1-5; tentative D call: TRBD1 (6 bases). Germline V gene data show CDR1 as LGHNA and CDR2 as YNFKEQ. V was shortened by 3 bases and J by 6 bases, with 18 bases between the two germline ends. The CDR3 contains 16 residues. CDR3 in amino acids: CASSQGGREGSQPQHF. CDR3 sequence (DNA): TGTGCCAGCAGCCAGGGGGGCAGGGAGGGTAGTCAGCCCCAGCATTTT.

The CDR3 region is CASSEYGDGYTF. The CDR3 DNA reads TGTGCCAGCAGTGAATACGGGGATGGCTACACCTTC. V usage is TRBV25-1 and J usage is TRBJ1-2, with D hard to call. Germline CDR1 reads MGHDK; CDR2 reads SYGVNS. V lost 0 bases and J 6 bases, leaving 5 bases between the germline ends. This CDR3 region has 12 residues.

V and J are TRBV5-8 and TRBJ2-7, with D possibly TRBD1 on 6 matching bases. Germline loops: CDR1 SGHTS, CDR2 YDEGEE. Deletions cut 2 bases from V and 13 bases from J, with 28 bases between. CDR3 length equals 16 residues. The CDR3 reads CASSFNMGHNEGRSYF. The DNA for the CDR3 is TGTGCCAGCAGCTTTAATATGGGACACAACGAGGGACGAAGCTACTTC.

CDR3 sequence: CASSLVAGVGSQETQYF. Written as DNA, the CDR3 is TGTGCCAGCAGCTTGGTGGCGGGTGTCGGATCCCAAGAGACCCAGTACTTC. The V and J genes are TRBV5-4 and TRBJ2-5, with a possible D match to TRBD2 (5 bases). CDR3 size: 17 residues. The V end lost 0 bases, the J end lost 1 base, and 16 bases lay between the germline ends. CDR1 is SGHNT, CDR2 YYREEE, per germline (reference sequence).